This TCR beta chain appears in the sequencing data of a study of cytomegalovirus exposure and HLA in healthy donors. Remarks on this clone: Its antigen remains unknown.

Primers: 60 Vbeta forward and 13 Jbeta reverse. TCRdb keeps only in-frame clones here, not all; method: immunoSEQ multiplex PCR. Counted here are about 110,000 clones, roughly 80% occurring once; the ten biggest clones make up over 4%. Whole-study results and caveats: Common viral pathogens seemed, in a later analysis, to connect with several of the most significant clusters. Available immune exposure information covered CMV serostatus only. Later on, a genetic analysis was performed. It linked a missense variant in DCLRE1C with V- and J-gene trimming of TCR beta. The study found most TCR sequences rare, yet found some public TCRs in many donors.

This sequence originates from a female donor in good health and CMV-seropositive. Sequencing input: PBMCs.

The CDR3 bases are TGCGCCAGCAGCTCACAGAACGACGAGCAGTACTTC. It encodes CASSSQNDEQYF. The chain links TRBV5-1 to TRBJ2-7; D remains ambiguous. The CDR3 covers 12 residues. Trimming pared 3 bases from V and 5 bases from J, leaving 9 bases between. The germline V gene has CDR1 SGHRS and CDR2 YFSETQ.